This paragraph reports one T cell receptor beta chain. This record belongs to a study of T cell changes during pregnancy in multiple sclerosis. Germline CDR1 and CDR2: LNHDA and SQIVND (reference sequence). Trimming took 5 bases from V and 2 from J; bases not matched to a gene: 7. The CDR3 is 17 amino acids. Sequencing used immunoSEQ multiplex PCR; TCRdb keeps in-frame clones, though not all of them. Of 90,000 to 120,000 clones in the sample, just over 90% are singletons; the top ten hold approximately 1.2%. This sequence was found in a female donor with multiple sclerosis, enrolled in a pregnancy study. The chain is built from TRBV19 and TRBJ2-2; 11 nucleotides line up with TRBD2. Specimen: peripheral blood, collected in the second trimester of pregnancy. DNA for the CDR3: TGTGCCAGTAGTCCCGGGACTAGCGGCATAAACACCGGGGAGCTGTTTTTT. It is translated as CASSPGTSGINTGELFF.